One T cell receptor (beta chain) is described in this entry. This specimen belongs to a study of shared clonotypes between healthy human individuals. Naive CD8 cells, CD45RO-negative and positively selected for CCR7, excluded terminally differentiated effector memory CD45RA+ cells. Data came from immunoSEQ multiplex PCR; TCRdb stores just in-frame clones and leaves some out. The table lists more than 2 million clones, just under 95% of them singletons. The clonotype was recovered from a man aged 18-30 years in good health. Sequences were obtained from naive CD8+ T cells sorted from blood.

The CDR3 reads CASSFTGAGGELFF. CDR3 in DNA: TGTGCCAGCAGTTTCACGGGGGCGGGCGGGGAGCTGTTTTTT. V is TRBV27 and J is TRBJ2-2; D is possibly TRBD1 or TRBD2 (6 bases each). CDR1 is MNHEY, CDR2 SMNVEV, per germline (reference sequence). The CDR3 totals 14 residues. With 3 bases removed from V and 7 bases from J, the gap between germline ends came to 12 bases.